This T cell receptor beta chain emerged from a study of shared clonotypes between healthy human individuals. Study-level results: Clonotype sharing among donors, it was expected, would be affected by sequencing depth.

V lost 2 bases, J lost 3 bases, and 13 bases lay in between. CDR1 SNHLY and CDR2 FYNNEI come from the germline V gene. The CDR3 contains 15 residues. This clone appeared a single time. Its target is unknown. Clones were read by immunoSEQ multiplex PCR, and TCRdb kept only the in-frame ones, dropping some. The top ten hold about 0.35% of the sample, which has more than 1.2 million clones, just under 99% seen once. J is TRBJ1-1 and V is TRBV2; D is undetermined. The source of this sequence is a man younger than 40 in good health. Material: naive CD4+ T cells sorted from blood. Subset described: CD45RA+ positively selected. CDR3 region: CASSELGGAYTEAFF. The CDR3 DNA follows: TGTGCCAGCAGTGAACTCGGAGGAGCGTACACTGAAGCTTTCTTT.